One and the same sample provided the 14 T cell receptor beta chains below, sequenced in a study of T-cell memory formation after mild COVID-19. One entry per CDR3 protein, called by TCRdb with MiXCR from the 5' RACE reads. The sample lists tens of thousands of distinct CDR3 sequences; 16% were seen once. The sequencing input was PBMCs or a T cell subset sorted from them (not recorded which). These receptors were obtained from an adult woman who had mild COVID-19 (a few samples of this study predate the infection). Cell type and time point are not known.

V is TRBV9 and J is TRBJ1-2; D gene ambiguous. V lost 0 bases to trimming and J lost 2 bases, with 11 bases between them. CDR1 and CDR2 from the germline V gene are SGDLS and YYNGEE. This CDR3 contains 15 residues. The CDR3 is CASSVGPDSNYGYTF. CDR3 nucleotide sequence: TGTGCCAGCAGCGTAGGTCCAGATTCGAACTATGGCTACACCTTC.

This clonotype was observed a few times. The rearrangement joins TRBV25-1 to TRBJ1-1; no clear D gene. Germline V CDR1 and CDR2: MGHDK, SYGVNS. Trimming pared 1 base from V and 4 bases from J, leaving 13 bases between. The CDR3 sequence is 15 residues long. The CDR3 reads CASSEFGFSSTEAFF. The CDR3 region has the DNA TGTGCCAGCAGTGAATTTGGGTTCTCGAGCACTGAAGCTTTCTTT.

This clonotype has only a few counts. The CDR3 is CASSGEISREQYF. The CDR3 bases are TGTGCCAGCAGCGGGGAGATATCCCGCGAGCAGTACTTC. The gene calls are TRBV12-3 or TRBV12-4 and TRBJ2-7, with D possibly matching TRBD2 (5 bases). Trimming removed 6 bases from V and 6 bases from J, with 15 bases in between. The CDR3 spans 13 residues.

This chain joins TRBV5-1 and TRBJ2-3; TRBD2 matches 7 bases. Per the germline V gene, CDR1 is SGHRS and CDR2 is YFSETQ. V lost 2 bases and J lost 2; bases outside the gene matches: 5. The CDR3 spans 15 residues. The DNA of the CDR3 is TGCGCCAGCAGCTTTGCGGGGGAGTACACAGATACGCAGTATTTT. Amino acids: CASSFAGEYTDTQYF.

The V gene is TRBV7-6, the J gene TRBJ2-1, with 9 bases aligning to TRBD1. Germline V gene lookup returns CDR1 SGHVS and CDR2 FNYEAQ. This CDR3 is 14 amino acids long. Germline trimming cut 4 bases from V and 7 bases from J; bases unmatched to any gene: 5. The chain's CDR3 is CASSSDRGGNEQFF. CDR3 coding DNA: TGTGCCAGCAGCTCGGACAGGGGTGGTAATGAGCAGTTCTTC.

The chain carries TRBV7-2 and TRBJ2-1; D possibly corresponds to TRBD1 (6 bases). V was pared by 4 bases and J by 7 bases, with 23 bases between. CDR3 length: 17 amino acids. Germline CDR1 is SGHTA and CDR2 is FQGNSA. The CDR3 coding sequence is TGTGCCAGCAGCTCCCAGTCGCAAGGTCTCAGGGGAAATGAGCAGTTCTTC. It specifies CASSSQSQGLRGNEQFF.

The rearrangement uses TRBV4-1 and TRBJ1-5; no definite D call. From germline, CDR1 is MGHRA and CDR2 YSYEKL. With 1 base removed from V and 0 bases from J, the gap between germline ends came to 7 bases. The CDR3 runs to 15 residues. CDR3 protein: CASSQAVYSNQPQHF. The CDR3, as DNA: TGCGCCAGCAGCCAAGCCGTTTATAGCAATCAGCCCCAGCATTTT.

This clonotype was recorded a few times. This chain joins TRBV7-2 and TRBJ2-1; D possibly corresponds to TRBD2 (6 bases). V lost 6 bases to trimming and J lost 5 bases, with 11 bases between them. Germline CDR1 reads SGHTA; CDR2 reads FQGNSA. The CDR3 is made up of 13 amino acids. The chain's CDR3 is CASSWGGHNEQFF. CDR3 DNA sequence: TGTGCCAGCAGTTGGGGAGGACACAATGAGCAGTTCTTC. The complete variable domain, with remaining parts taken from reference TRBV7-2 and TRBJ2-1, reads GAGVSQSPSNKVTEKGKDVELRCDPISGHTALYWYRQSLGQGLEFLIYFQGNSAPDKSGLPSDRFSAERTGGSVSTLTIQRTQQEDSAVYLCASSWGGHNEQFFGPGTRLTVL.

The genes are TRBV7-9 and TRBJ2-1; 9 bases match TRBD1. Germline CDR1 reads SEHNR; CDR2 reads FQNEAQ (reference sequence). With V trimmed by 6 bases and J by 3 bases, 6 bases remained unmatched. There are 15 residues in the CDR3. CDR3 protein: CASSIGTGFYNEQFF. The DNA of the CDR3 is TGTGCCAGCAGTATCGGGACAGGGTTCTACAATGAGCAGTTCTTC.

Points on this clonotype: This may be a read error, as it is one base from a much larger clone. V is TRBV12-3 or TRBV12-4 and J is TRBJ2-5; D possibly uses TRBD1 or TRBD2 (5 bases each). The CDR3 is 15 residues long. This CDR3 is CSSSPSVGVQETQYF. The CDR3, as DNA: TGTTCCAGCAGCCCCAGTGTGGGGGTTCAAGAGACCCAGTACTTC.

The rearrangement uses TRBV27 and TRBJ2-7, with D perhaps TRBD2 (6 bases). The CDR3 sequence is 17 residues long. V dropped 5 bases and J dropped 2 bases, with 22 bases sitting between them. Germline-derived CDR1 and CDR2 are MNHEY and SMNVEV (reference sequence). The chain's CDR3 is CASSGLMAPYSPYEQYF. CDR3 sequence (DNA): TGTGCCAGCAGTGGACTAATGGCCCCCTATTCTCCCTACGAGCAGTACTTC.

The sample holds a few counts of this clonotype. The chain recombines TRBV7-9 with TRBJ2-3, with 12 bases identical to TRBD2. There are 17 residues in the CDR3. The germline V gene has CDR1 SEHNR and CDR2 FQNEAQ (reference sequence). Trimming cost V 5 bases and J 7 bases; bases outside gene matches: 13. The CDR3 loop is CASSPTSGGHPGYTQYF. CDR3 bases: TGTGCCAGCAGCCCGACTAGCGGGGGACACCCCGGGTATACGCAGTATTTT.

The V gene is TRBV24-1, the J gene TRBJ2-3; D possibly corresponds to TRBD1 (6 bases). Trimming removed 0 bases at V and 3 bases at J, with 12 bases between. From germline, CDR1 is KGHDR and CDR2 SFDVKD. The length of the CDR3 is 16 residues. The CDR3, as DNA: TGTGCCACCAGTGATTTGCAGGGGCTGGGGACAGATACGCAGTATTTT. Encoded protein: CATSDLQGLGTDTQYF.

The rearrangement uses TRBV7-8 and TRBJ1-2; TRBD1 matches at 10 bases. CDR1 and CDR2 from the germline V gene are SGHVS and FQNEAQ. The CDR3 is 14 amino acids. V lost 1 base, J lost 8 bases, and 4 bases stayed unmatched. CDR3 in DNA: TGTGCCAGCAGCTTAGGACAGGGGGCAAAAGGCTACACCTTC. It specifies CASSLGQGAKGYTF.